A single sample is the source of the 16 T cell receptor beta chains below, sequenced in a study of blood T cell repertoires in COVID-19. Here immunoSEQ multiplex PCR was the method, and the copy in TCRdb shows in-frame clones only, minus some. The repertoire holds roughly 200,000 clones, with about nine tenths as singletons. Sequencing used PBMCs or T cells enriched from blood (not recorded which). The receptors were sampled from a woman aged 25-40 years who had recovered from COVID-19.

This chain connects TRBV4-2 to TRBJ1-1, with a weak D call TRBD1 (5 bases). The V end lost 1 base, the J end lost 3 bases, and 9 bases lay between the germline ends. The CDR3 runs 14 residues. CDR1 and CDR2 from the germline V gene are LGHNA and YNFKEQ. CDR3 sequence reads: CASSQVREYTEAFF. CDR3 coding DNA: TGTGCCAGCAGCCAAGTCAGGGAATACACTGAAGCTTTCTTT.

The V and J genes are TRBV11-3 and TRBJ2-1, with 8 nucleotides matching TRBD2. The CDR3 has 15 residues. CDR1 is SGHNT, CDR2 YENEEA, per germline. V lost 5 bases, J lost 4 bases, and 7 bases stayed unmatched. The CDR3 DNA reads as TGTGCCAGCAGCCCCCAGCGGGGGATATACAATGAGCAGTTCTTC. Translating gives CASSPQRGIYNEQFF.

This chain uses TRBV15 with TRBJ1-6, with D perhaps matching TRBD1 (6 bases). Germline CDR1 LNHNV, CDR2 YYDKDF (reference sequence). The CDR3 is 13 residues long. Trimming took 3 bases from V and 10 from J, leaving 10 bases between them. The CDR3 sequence is CATSRDRQSPLHF. CDR3 DNA sequence: TGTGCCACCAGCAGGGACAGACAGTCACCCCTCCACTTT.

This chain connects TRBV7-6 to TRBJ2-7; TRBD1 matches at 9 bases. CDR1 SGHVS and CDR2 FNYEAQ come from the germline V gene. The ends lost 3 bases at V and 0 bases at J; junction bases unmatched: 3. The CDR3 has 15 residues. CDR3: CASSFGQGFSYEQYF. The CDR3 DNA sequence: TGTGCCAGCAGCTTCGGACAGGGGTTCTCCTACGAGCAGTACTTC. The variable domain in full, with the rest retrieved from reference TRBV7-6 and TRBJ2-7, is GAGVSQSPRYKVTKRGQDVALRCDPISGHVSLYWYRQALGQGPEFLTYFNYEAQQDKSGLPNDRFSAERPEGSISTLTIQRTEQRDSAMYRCASSFGQGFSYEQYFGPGTRLTVT.

A single count supports this clone. The chain employs TRBV4-3 and TRBJ1-4, with 8 bases matching TRBD1. The V and J ends lost 2 bases and 0 bases, in that order; junction bases with no gene match: 14. The length of the CDR3 is 20 residues. CDR1 and CDR2 from the germline V gene are LGHNA and YSLEER. Here the CDR3 DNA reads TGCGCCAGCAGCCAAACAGCGTTTGGAGGACAGGGACCAACTAATGAAAAACTGTTTTTT. Protein: CASSQTAFGGQGPTNEKLFF.

The chain is built from TRBV24-1 and TRBJ2-1; 9 nucleotides agree with TRBD1. In germline, CDR1 is KGHDR, CDR2 SFDVKD. Trimming at V came to 1 base and at J to 8 bases, leaving 8 bases not matched to a gene. The CDR3 runs to 16 residues. CDR3 region: CATSDFTGQGLDEQFF. In DNA form, the CDR3 reads TGTGCCACCAGTGATTTCACGGGACAGGGACTGGATGAGCAGTTCTTC.

The genes are TRBV11-2 and TRBJ1-1; no firm D call. The CDR3 extends over 12 amino acids. The V end was cut by 2 bases, the J end by 7 bases, with 8 bases between. The germline gives CDR1 SGHAT, CDR2 FQNNGV. CDR3 DNA sequence: TGTGCCAGCAGCTTATCAAGCCATGAAGCTTTCTTT. Residues: CASSLSSHEAFF.

The CDR3 bases are TGTGCCTGGAGTGTACTGGCGGGATCCTACAATGAGCAGTTCTTC. This codes for CAWSVLAGSYNEQFF. The V gene is TRBV30, the J gene TRBJ2-1, with a possible D match to TRBD2 (6 bases). The CDR3 has 15 residues. Trimming cost V 0 bases and J 1 base, with 10 bases left between them. Germline CDR1 GTSNPN, CDR2 SVGIG (reference sequence).

The CDR3 protein is CASSSGQGYGYTF. The CDR3 DNA is TGTGCCAGCAGCTCGGGACAGGGTTATGGCTACACCTTC. The chain has TRBV9 and TRBJ1-2, with 9 positions matching TRBD1. V lost 4 bases to trimming and J lost 5 bases; unmatched junction nucleotides: 3. Germline V gene lookup returns CDR1 SGDLS and CDR2 YYNGEE. CDR3 length: 13 amino acids.

This chain uses TRBV9 with TRBJ1-5; D is possibly TRBD1 (5 bases). Germline CDR1 and CDR2: SGDLS and YYNGEE. Trimming took off 0 bases at V and 9 bases at J, with 7 bases between the two ends. CDR3 length equals 12 residues. The CDR3 DNA follows: TGTGCCAGCAGCGTAGGGGGGGGGCCCCAGCATTTT. Translating it yields CASSVGGGPQHF.

This clone has only a few counts. V and J are TRBV30 and TRBJ2-3; 7 bases map to TRBD2. Trimming cost V 0 bases and J 4 bases; bases outside gene matches: 7. Germline loops: CDR1 GTSNPN, CDR2 SVGIG (reference sequence). This CDR3 has 15 residues. The CDR3 is CAWSVRGRGADTQYF. The CDR3, as DNA: TGTGCCTGGAGTGTACGCGGGAGAGGCGCAGATACGCAGTATTTT.

About this clone itself: The same CDR3 can be traced to other DNA sequences in this sample. The V call is TRBV3-1 (or the pseudogene TRBV3-2), the J call TRBJ1-3; D gene unclear. The CDR3 is made up of 14 amino acids. V was pared by 0 bases and J by 2 bases, with 5 bases between. Germline CDR1 LGHDT, CDR2 YNNKEL (reference sequence). CDR3 sequence reads: CASSQDSTGNTIYF. CDR3 nucleotide sequence: TGTGCCAGCAGCCAAGATAGCACTGGAAACACCATATATTTT.

This clone occurred once. V gene TRBV5-1 combines with J gene TRBJ1-1, with 9 bases matching TRBD1. The CDR3 is made up of 13 amino acids. Unmatched junction bases numbered 5, after V lost 5 bases and J lost 6 bases. Germline-derived CDR1 and CDR2 are SGHRS and YFSETQ. Here the CDR3 DNA reads TGCGCCAGCAGGCCACAGGGGGCGGCTGAAGCTTTCTTT. This codes for CASRPQGAAEAFF.

V and J are TRBV7-3 and TRBJ2-6; D gene uncertain. Trimming removed 11 bases at V and 3 bases at J, with 17 bases between. The germline gives CDR1 SGHTA, CDR2 FQGTGA. This CDR3 region has 15 residues. CDR3: CALSFGPLGANVLTF. CDR3 coding DNA: TGTGCCTTATCTTTTGGCCCCCTTGGGGCCAACGTCCTGACTTTC.

V and J are TRBV27 and TRBJ1-5; 7 nucleotides line up with TRBD1. The CDR3 length is 15 residues. Germline assignment: CDR1 MNHEY and CDR2 SMNVEV (reference sequence). The V segment lost 2 bases and the J segment 6 bases; nucleotides outside the gene matches: 7. The CDR3 protein is CASSLNDRVGQPQHF. The CDR3 coding sequence is TGTGCCAGCAGTTTAAATGACAGGGTCGGTCAGCCCCAGCATTTT.

The chain is built from TRBV19 and TRBJ2-3; 8 nucleotides match TRBD1. V trimming: 5 bases; J trimming: 4 bases; junction bases outside the gene matches: 11. The CDR3 sequence is 16 residues long. Germline V gene data show CDR1 as LNHDA and CDR2 as SQIVND (reference sequence). For the CDR3, the DNA is TGTGCCAGTAGTGCAGGGACAGGAGGTTCCGCAGATACGCAGTATTTT. Amino acids: CASSAGTGGSADTQYF.